A selection of T cell receptor beta chains follows, all from one sample in a study of blood T cell repertoires in COVID-19. This table comes from immunoSEQ multiplex PCR, and its TCRdb copy is limited to in-frame clones, with some not included. The sample carries some 160,000 clones, 85% recorded once. Sample: PBMCs or T cells enriched from blood (not recorded which). The receptor source for this set is a woman aged 40 to 50 who had recovered from COVID-19. CDR3s include the opening cysteine and the closing phenylalanine or tryptophan. The D gene is left open where the match is weak. The size of a clone is reported for some rows only, either as once, few or many, or as a class for expanded clones.

V: TRBV4-2; J: TRBJ2-7; D: TRBD1; size: .; DNA: TGTGCCAGCAGCCAAGGACAGGGGGACTACGAGCAGTACTTC; CDR3: CASSQGQGDYEQYF
V: TRBV7-9; J: TRBJ2-1; D: TRBD2; size: .; DNA: TGTGCCAGCAGCTTAGCCCCAGCGGGGGGGTTATCAAATGAGCAGTTCTTC; CDR3: CASSLAPAGGLSNEQFF
V: TRBV18; J: TRBJ2-7; D: TRBD1; size: .; DNA: TGTGCCAGCTCACCCGGGGACAGGGTATTCGAGCAGTACTTC; CDR3: CASSPGDRVFEQYF
V: TRBV7-3; J: TRBJ1-1; D: .; size: .; DNA: TGTGCCAGCAGCTTAACGCGACACCTGAACACTGAAGCTTTCTTT; CDR3: CASSLTRHLNTEAFF
V: TRBV28; J: TRBJ2-7; D: .; size: .; DNA: TGTGCCAGCAGCCTACCCGACAGGTCCTCCTACGAGCAGTACTTC; CDR3: CASSLPDRSSYEQYF
V: TRBV19; J: TRBJ1-5; D: TRBD1; size: .; DNA: TGTGCCAGTAGCACCACAGGGGAGGGCAATCAGCCCCAGCATTTT; CDR3: CASSTTGEGNQPQHF
V: TRBV3-1/TRBV3-2; J: TRBJ2-7; D: TRBD2; size: .; DNA: TGTGCCAGCAGCCAATCGGGGGGATACGAGCAGTACTTC; CDR3: CASSQSGGYEQYF
V: TRBV27; J: TRBJ2-1; D: TRBD2; size: .; DNA: TGTGCCAGCAGTTTAGATCTAGCGGGAGGGGATCCCTACAATGAGCAGTTCTTC; CDR3: CASSLDLAGGDPYNEQFF
V: TRBV4-1; J: TRBJ2-7; D: .; size: .; DNA: TGCGCCAGCAGCCAAGGGCCGGGGTGGGAGGTCGGGCAGTACTTC; CDR3: CASSQGPGWEVGQYF
V: TRBV9; J: TRBJ2-5; D: TRBD1; size: many; DNA: TGTGCCAGCAGCTCAGGACGACAGGGCCAAGAGACCCAGTACTTC; CDR3: CASSSGRQGQETQYF
V: TRBV4-1; J: TRBJ1-5; D: TRBD1; size: once; DNA: TGCGCCAGCAGCCAGGTAGACAGGGGCGGGGGTTCCAATCAGCCCCAGCATTTT; CDR3: CASSQVDRGGGSNQPQHF
V: TRBV10-3; J: TRBJ1-1; D: TRBD1; size: .; DNA: TGTGCCATCAGGATTGGGGACAGGGCCACTGAAGCTTTCTTT; CDR3: CAIRIGDRATEAFF
V: TRBV11-2; J: TRBJ2-3; D: TRBD1; size: .; DNA: TGTGCCAGCAGCTTAGCGGCCCCCGGGACAGGGTCAGATACGCAGTATTTT; CDR3: CASSLAAPGTGSDTQYF
V: TRBV30; J: TRBJ2-7; D: .; size: few; DNA: TGTGCCTGGTCCTACAGCTTGTACTACGAGCAGTACTTC; CDR3: CAWSYSLYYEQYF
V: TRBV18; J: TRBJ1-1; D: .; size: .; DNA: TGTGCCAGCTCACTACAGGGAAACACTGAAGCTTTCTTT; CDR3: CASSLQGNTEAFF
V: TRBV12-5; J: TRBJ2-7; D: TRBD1; size: .; DNA: TGTGCTAGTGGCCAGGGACAGGACCCCTACGAGCAGTACTTC; CDR3: CASGQGQDPYEQYF
V: TRBV30; J: TRBJ1-1; D: TRBD1; size: .; DNA: TGTGCCTGGAGTTCGCGACAGGGGCTCACTGAAGCTTTCTTT; CDR3: CAWSSRQGLTEAFF
V: TRBV5-1; J: TRBJ1-3; D: .; size: .; DNA: TGCGCCAGCAGCTTGGGTATGGGGGCCTCTGGAAACACCATATATTTT; CDR3: CASSLGMGASGNTIYF
V: TRBV28; J: TRBJ2-7; D: .; size: .; DNA: TGTGCCAGCAGTTTACCCTCAGGGGACGAGCAGTACTTC; CDR3: CASSLPSGDEQYF
V: TRBV7-9; J: TRBJ2-1; D: TRBD2; size: .; DNA: TGTGCCAGCAGCTTAGTCGGGGGGAGCTCCTACAATGAGCAGTTCTTC; CDR3: CASSLVGGSSYNEQFF
V: TRBV5-1; J: TRBJ2-1; D: .; size: .; DNA: TGCGCCAGCAGCTGGTTCGGTGGTAGCGGTACCTACAATGAGCAGTTCTTC; CDR3: CASSWFGGSGTYNEQFF
V: TRBV19; J: TRBJ2-7; D: TRBD1; size: .; DNA: TGTGCCAGTAGTCAGGGACAGGGTTACTACGAGCAGTACTTC; CDR3: CASSQGQGYYEQYF
V: TRBV11-3; J: TRBJ2-1; D: TRBD1; size: .; DNA: TGTGCCAGCAGCTTCGGAGGGACAGGGGTCGGGAATGAGCAGTTCTTC; CDR3: CASSFGGTGVGNEQFF
V: TRBV5-6; J: TRBJ2-7; D: TRBD2; size: .; DNA: TGTGCCAGCAGCTTGGCCAAAGCTAGCGGGACCTACGAGCAGTACTTC; CDR3: CASSLAKASGTYEQYF
V: TRBV11-3; J: TRBJ2-5; D: TRBD2; size: once; DNA: TGTGCCAGCAGCCCGCGGGAGGAAGGAGAGACCCAGTACTTC; CDR3: CASSPREEGETQYF
V: TRBV19; J: TRBJ1-1; D: TRBD1; size: .; DNA: TGTGCCAGTGGGACAGGGGGGAACACTGAAGCTTTCTTT; CDR3: CASGTGGNTEAFF
V: TRBV13; J: TRBJ2-7; D: .; size: .; DNA: TGTGCCAGCAGCCAAACCGGACTTGCCTACGAGCAGTACTTC; CDR3: CASSQTGLAYEQYF
V: TRBV4-1; J: TRBJ1-5; D: TRBD1; size: few; DNA: TGCGCCAGCAGTCAGGACAGGGGGCAAGATCAGCCCCAGCATTTT; CDR3: CASSQDRGQDQPQHF
V: TRBV19; J: TRBJ2-1; D: TRBD2; size: .; DNA: TGTGCCAGTAGTCGCAGCTTAGCGGGAGGGAAAAATGAGCAGTTCTTC; CDR3: CASSRSLAGGKNEQFF
V: TRBV11-2; J: TRBJ1-3; D: .; size: few; DNA: TGTGCCAGCAGCTTAATTACTGGAAACACCATATATTTT; CDR3: CASSLITGNTIYF
V: TRBV5-8; J: TRBJ1-1; D: TRBD1; size: .; DNA: TGTGCCAGCAGCTTGGAGGGGGGGACAGGGAACACTGAAGCTTTCTTT; CDR3: CASSLEGGTGNTEAFF
V: TRBV19; J: TRBJ1-1; D: .; size: once; DNA: TGTGCCAGTACATCAGAACCCACTGAAGCTTTCTTT; CDR3: CASTSEPTEAFF
V: TRBV2; J: TRBJ2-2; D: TRBD1; size: once; DNA: TGTGCCAGCAGCCTGACAGGGGTCTACACCGGGGAGCTGTTTTTT; CDR3: CASSLTGVYTGELFF
V: TRBV9; J: TRBJ2-7; D: .; size: .; DNA: TGTGCCAGCAGCGTAGAAGGAGGCGAGCAGTACTTC; CDR3: CASSVEGGEQYF
V: TRBV5-4; J: TRBJ2-5; D: .; size: few; DNA: TGTGCCAGCAGCCTCGTCGACAGACAAGAGACCCAGTACTTC; CDR3: CASSLVDRQETQYF
V: TRBV10-3; J: TRBJ2-3; D: TRBD2; size: .; DNA: TGTGCCAGCCTTGAGGGAGGGAAGACAGATACGCAGTATTTT; CDR3: CASLEGGKTDTQYF
V: TRBV5-1; J: TRBJ2-1; D: TRBD2; size: .; DNA: TGCGCCAGCAGTTTTAGCGGGAGCTCCTACAATGAGCAGTTCTTC; CDR3: CASSFSGSSYNEQFF
V: TRBV10-3; J: TRBJ2-1; D: .; size: few; DNA: TGTGCCATCCGGGACACCCTATACAATGAGCAGTTCTTC; CDR3: CAIRDTLYNEQFF
V: TRBV11-2; J: TRBJ2-1; D: .; size: .; DNA: TGTGCCAGCAGCCGTTGGGGGGAAGTCTCCCACAATGAGCAGTTCTTC; CDR3: CASSRWGEVSHNEQFF
V: TRBV11-3; J: TRBJ2-1; D: TRBD2; size: once; DNA: TGTGCCAGCAGCTTTTCCGGGACTAGCGGCTCCTACAATGAGCAGTTCTTC; CDR3: CASSFSGTSGSYNEQFF
V: TRBV7-2; J: TRBJ1-1; D: .; size: .; DNA: TGTGCCAGCAGCTTAAAGGTCGGTTGGAGGACAGACCGCACTGAAGCTTTCTTT; CDR3: CASSLKVGWRTDRTEAFF
V: TRBV5-1; J: TRBJ2-1; D: .; size: few; DNA: TGCGCCAGCAGCTTACGCGGGACGGGCCCTTCTCCCAATGAGCAGTTCTTC; CDR3: CASSLRGTGPSPNEQFF
V: TRBV4-1; J: TRBJ2-7; D: .; size: .; DNA: TGCGCCAGCAGCCAGGATTCAGGATACGAGCAGTACTTC; CDR3: CASSQDSGYEQYF
V: TRBV4-1; J: TRBJ2-3; D: .; size: .; DNA: TGCGCCAGCAGCCAAGTGATAGGCACAGATACGCAGTATTTT; CDR3: CASSQVIGTDTQYF
V: TRBV11-2; J: TRBJ1-4; D: TRBD1; size: .; DNA: TGTGCCAGCAGACCAGGACAGGGGATCAAGAATGAAAAACTGTTTTTT; CDR3: CASRPGQGIKNEKLFF
V: TRBV5-6; J: TRBJ1-3; D: .; size: .; DNA: TGTGCCAGCAGCTTTGAGGGGGCTGGAAACACCATATATTTT; CDR3: CASSFEGAGNTIYF
V: TRBV7-3; J: TRBJ2-2; D: TRBD2; size: .; DNA: TGTGCCAGCAGCTCAAGGGCAGCGGGAGGGCCGGGCACCGGGGAGCTGTTTTTT; CDR3: CASSSRAAGGPGTGELFF
V: TRBV19; J: TRBJ2-7; D: TRBD2; size: few; DNA: TGTGCCAGTTCTAGCGGGAGACTCTACGAGCAGTACTTC; CDR3: CASSSGRLYEQYF
V: TRBV7-9; J: TRBJ1-1; D: .; size: .; DNA: TGTGCCAGCAGCCGCGGAGACACTGAAGCTTTCTTT; CDR3: CASSRGDTEAFF
V: TRBV5-1; J: TRBJ1-1; D: .; size: .; DNA: TGCGCCAGCAGCCCCGGGACAACGAACACTGAAGCTTTCTTT; CDR3: CASSPGTTNTEAFF
V: TRBV10-3; J: TRBJ2-7; D: .; size: .; DNA: TGTGCCATCAGTGAGAATGCGGGGGCGGGGGAGCAGTACTTC; CDR3: CAISENAGAGEQYF
V: TRBV23-1; J: TRBJ2-3; D: TRBD1; size: .; DNA: TGCGCCAGCAGTCAAAAGGGGGGACAGGGCCAAGATACGCAGTATTTT; CDR3: CASSQKGGQGQDTQYF
V: TRBV9; J: TRBJ1-4; D: TRBD1; size: .; DNA: TGTGCCAGCAGCACAGGACAGGGGGCCAGTGAAAAACTGTTTTTT; CDR3: CASSTGQGASEKLFF
V: TRBV9; J: TRBJ1-5; D: .; size: once; DNA: TGTGCCAGCAGCGTAGGGTGGTGGGGGGATCAGCCCCAGCATTTT; CDR3: CASSVGWWGDQPQHF
V: TRBV9; J: TRBJ2-3; D: TRBD2; size: .; DNA: TGTGCCAGCAGCGTAGGGACTAGCGGCACAGATACGCAGTATTTT; CDR3: CASSVGTSGTDTQYF
V: TRBV4-1; J: TRBJ1-5; D: TRBD1; size: .; DNA: TGCGCCAGCAGCCAAGACAGGGGGACGGGACAGCCCCAGCATTTT; CDR3: CASSQDRGTGQPQHF
V: TRBV2; J: TRBJ2-7; D: TRBD1; size: .; DNA: TGTGCCAGCAGCGGTCCCGGGACAGGGCCGCAGTACTTC; CDR3: CASSGPGTGPQYF
V: TRBV5-1; J: TRBJ1-6; D: TRBD1; size: few; DNA: TGCGCCAGCACTTTGGGACAGTTCTATAATTCACCCCTCCACTTT; CDR3: CASTLGQFYNSPLHF
V: TRBV19; J: TRBJ1-4; D: .; size: .; DNA: TGTGCCAGTAGTATTGGTTGGGGGCCGGTGGGTAATTATGAAAAACTGTTTTTT; CDR3: CASSIGWGPVGNYEKLFF